This is a list of T cell receptor beta chains from one sample in a study of blood T cell repertoires in COVID-19. The protocol was immunoSEQ multiplex PCR, while the TCRdb copy is restricted to in-frame clones and leaves out a portion. This table holds 300,000 or so clones, around four fifths found once. Sequencing was carried out using peripheral blood. These receptors all stem from a woman aged 45-65 years with acute or convalescent COVID-19. Each CDR3 is given with its conserved first and last residue. Each record gives: clone size, D gene, V gene, J gene, CDR3 protein, CDR3 DNA. D genes are given only for firm matches. The listing skips clone size in some rows; elsewhere it reads once, few, many or a size class.

-,-,TRBV6-6,TRBJ1-4,CATRNPSEKLFF,TGTGCCACCCGGAACCCTAGTGAAAAACTGTTTTTT
-,TRBD1,TRBV5-4,TRBJ1-2,CASSQDPGQNYGYTF,TGTGCCAGCAGCCAGGACCCGGGACAGAACTATGGCTACACCTTC
-,-,TRBV19,TRBJ1-4,CASKGTGSDEKLFF,TGTGCCAGTAAAGGTACGGGTTCAGATGAAAAACTGTTTTTT
-,-,TRBV5-4,TRBJ2-1,CASSPPSGSKNEQFF,TGTGCCAGCAGCCCGCCATCCGGGAGTAAGAATGAGCAGTTCTTC
-,TRBD1,TRBV4-1,TRBJ1-1,CASSQTGTGNTEAFF,TGCGCCAGCAGCCAAACCGGGACAGGAAACACTGAAGCTTTCTTT
-,TRBD1,TRBV18,TRBJ2-7,CASSLRTGVDEQYF,TGTGCCAGCTCACTCCGGACAGGGGTCGACGAGCAGTACTTC
-,-,TRBV5-4,TRBJ2-1,CASSWGAYNEQFF,TGTGCCAGCAGCTGGGGAGCCTACAATGAGCAGTTCTTC
-,-,TRBV11-2,TRBJ1-1,CASSSQGSTEAFF,TGTGCCAGCAGCTCTCAGGGGAGCACTGAAGCTTTCTTT
once,TRBD2,TRBV11-2,TRBJ2-7,CASRLAGEYEQYF,TGTGCCTCCAGACTAGCGGGAGAATACGAGCAGTACTTC
-,TRBD1,TRBV7-2,TRBJ2-1,CASSWGQGNEQFF,TGTGCCAGCAGCTGGGGACAGGGGAATGAGCAGTTCTTC
once,-,TRBV4-1,TRBJ1-5,CASSRSVSLIQGNQPQHF,TGCGCCAGCAGCCGGTCGGTCAGCTTGATCCAGGGCAATCAGCCCCAGCATTTT
-,-,TRBV10-3,TRBJ2-4,CAIATSGHENIQYF,TGTGCCATCGCTACCTCGGGACATGAGAACATTCAGTACTTC
-,-,TRBV21-1,TRBJ1-5,CASSKEGGGRTIRSNQPQHF,TGTGCCAGCAGCAAAGAAGGCGGAGGGAGAACGATTAGAAGCAATCAGCCCCAGCATTTT
-,-,TRBV9,TRBJ1-3,CASSSRRGAGNTIYF,TGTGCCAGCAGCTCCCGTCGGGGTGCAGGAAACACCATATATTTT
-,-,TRBV29-1,TRBJ1-5,CSVEARGTQHF,TGCAGCGTTGAAGCCCGCGGGACCCAGCATTTT
once,TRBD1,TRBV11-1,TRBJ1-1,CASRPDRGLTEAFF,TGTGCCAGCAGACCCGACAGGGGGCTTACTGAAGCTTTCTTT
few,-,TRBV6-4,TRBJ1-5,CASSDPRFPSNQPQHF,TGTGCCAGCAGTGACCCGCGCTTTCCTAGCAATCAGCCCCAGCATTTT
-,TRBD1,TRBV5-1,TRBJ1-1,CASSIFGQGSVNTEAFF,TGCGCCAGCAGCATCTTCGGACAGGGATCCGTTAACACTGAAGCTTTCTTT